These 27 T cell receptor beta chains originate from one sample sequenced in a study of blood T cells in healthy people across ages. Together with a sample-barcoded 5' primer, a J-beta primer mix was included in a second PCR lasting roughly 6 to 12 cycles. MiXCR, applied by TCRdb to the 5' RACE reads, yields one record per CDR3 protein. The data show about 1.1 million distinct CDR3 sequences, roughly two fifths seen once. Input material: blood. These receptor sequences come from a man aged 18 to 35 in good health.

This clonotype was found many times. The rearrangement uses TRBV10-3 and TRBJ1-2; TRBD1 matches 9 bases. With V trimmed by 3 bases and J by 7 bases, 12 bases remained unmatched. Germline values: CDR1 ENHRY, CDR2 SYGVKD. The CDR3 sequence is 16 residues long. This CDR3 reads CAISDDTHGTGPGYTF. The CDR3 coding sequence is TGTGCCATCAGTGACGATACTCACGGGACAGGGCCTGGCTACACCTTC.

The chain has TRBV6-5 and TRBJ2-7; possibly TRBD1 for D (6 bases). V was cut by 5 bases and J by 0 bases, with 14 bases left in between. The CDR3 has 15 amino acids. Germline CDR1 and CDR2: MNHEY and SVGAGI. CDR3 nucleotide sequence: TGTGCCAGCAGTCCCGGGACAAGAAGCTCCTACGAGCAGTACTTC. It is translated as CASSPGTRSSYEQYF.

This clonotype was found once. The V call is TRBV3-1, the J call TRBJ2-5; D unclear. The germline V and J ends were trimmed by 4 bases and 11 bases, with 20 bases remaining between them. Germline loops: CDR1 LGHDT, CDR2 YNNKEL (reference sequence). The CDR3 runs 14 residues. The CDR3 spells CASSPPSSYNEQYF. CDR3 nucleotide sequence: TGTGCCAGCAGCCCCCCGAGCTCCTACAATGAGCAGTACTTC.

This clonotype was counted between two and nine times. The chain has TRBV10-3 and TRBJ2-3, with D uncertain. Germline V gene lookup returns CDR1 ENHRY and CDR2 SYGVKD. The V and J ends lost 7 bases and 2 bases respectively, with 10 bases between them. This CDR3 is 13 amino acids long. The DNA of the CDR3 is TGTGCCATCATGGGCGTGCTCACAGATACGCAGTATTTT. This codes for CAIMGVLTDTQYF.

CDR3 DNA: TGTGCCAGCAGTCTAGACATGTACGCAGATACGCAGTATTTT. Translated: CASSLDMYADTQYF. This chain links TRBV2 with TRBJ2-3; no clear D gene. Trimming took 5 bases from V and 4 from J, leaving 13 bases between them. Germline loops: CDR1 SNHLY, CDR2 FYNNEI. This CDR3 has 14 amino acids.

This clonotype was seen more than once but under ten times. V gene TRBV3-1 combines with J gene TRBJ1-1; the D is unclear. Germline V gene lookup returns CDR1 LGHDT and CDR2 YNNKEL (reference sequence). The V gene lost 4 bases and the J gene lost 2 bases, with 11 bases spanning the gap. The CDR3 length is 14 residues. CDR3 nucleotides: TGTGCCAGCAGCCCCAGGTTTCTAAACACTGAAGCTTTCTTT. Residues: CASSPRFLNTEAFF.

The rearrangement uses TRBV9 and TRBJ2-3; 10 nucleotides match TRBD2. The CDR3 sequence is 16 residues long. The V segment lost 3 bases and the J segment 1 base; nucleotides outside the gene matches: 5. Per the germline V gene, CDR1 is SGDLS and CDR2 is YYNGEE. In DNA form, the CDR3 reads TGTGCCAGCAGCGAGATGCTAGCGGGGGGCACAGATACGCAGTATTTT. Translated: CASSEMLAGGTDTQYF.

This clonotype was counted only a few times. The chain recombines TRBV7-9 with TRBJ1-1, with a possible D match to TRBD1 (5 bases). From germline, CDR1 is SEHNR and CDR2 FQNEAQ (reference sequence). The CDR3 loop spans 14 amino acids. V was trimmed by 5 bases and J by 2 bases, leaving 12 bases between them. The CDR3: CASSGGGINTEAFF. The CDR3 DNA follows: TGTGCCAGCAGCGGGGGGGGTATCAACACTGAAGCTTTCTTT.

The V call is TRBV19, the J call TRBJ1-1, with 8 positions matching TRBD1. The CDR3 runs 14 residues. The germline V gene has CDR1 LNHDA and CDR2 SQIVND (reference sequence). Trimming at V came to 3 bases and at J to 4 bases, leaving 4 bases not matched to a gene. In DNA form, the CDR3 reads TGTGCCAGTAGTATTAACAGGGGGTTCACTGAAGCTTTCTTT. It codes for CASSINRGFTEAFF.

This clonotype was picked up a small number of times. The chain employs TRBV7-3 and TRBJ1-6, with D possibly matching TRBD1 (5 bases). V was shortened by 1 base and J by 0 bases, with 7 bases between the two germline ends. Germline V gene data show CDR1 as SGHTA and CDR2 as FQGTGA. The CDR3 loop spans 16 amino acids. The CDR3 DNA sequence: TGTGCCAGCAGCTTAATCGGGGGCTCCTATAATTCACCCCTCCACTTT. As protein: CASSLIGGSYNSPLHF.

About this clonotype: This clone may be a read error of a much larger clone one base away. The genes are TRBV5-5 and TRBJ2-1; 9 bases align to TRBD1. Germline V gene sequence: CDR1 SGHKS, CDR2 YYEKEE (reference sequence). The CDR3 length is 20 residues. Trimming at V came to 4 bases and at J to 0 bases, leaving 17 bases not matched to a gene. This CDR3 reads CASSLWVGQGFQSSYNEQFF. CDR3 bases: TGTGCCAGCAGCCTCTGGGTGGGACAGGGCTTTCAAAGCTCCTACAATGAGCAGTTCTTC.

This chain joins TRBV20-1 and TRBJ2-3; D is unclear. V was clipped by 6 bases and J by 2 bases, with 15 bases between them. This CDR3 is 14 amino acids long. The germline V gene has CDR1 DFQATT and CDR2 SNEGSKA (reference sequence). CDR3 sequence: CSAIPWATTDTQYF. For the CDR3, the DNA is TGCAGTGCAATCCCCTGGGCTACCACAGATACGCAGTATTTT.

The chain links TRBV2 to TRBJ1-5; TRBD1 matches 9 bases. V was clipped by 5 bases and J by 6 bases; unmatched bases: 11. The CDR3 covers 16 residues. Germline CDR1 and CDR2: SNHLY and FYNNEI. CDR3 sequence reads: CASSKSGTGYSQPQHF. In DNA form, the CDR3 reads TGTGCCAGCAGTAAATCCGGGACAGGGTATAGTCAGCCCCAGCATTTT.

The chain combines TRBV20-1 with TRBJ2-1; 7 bases map to TRBD1. This CDR3 has 14 residues. CDR1 and CDR2 from the germline V gene are DFQATT and SNEGSKA (reference sequence). V shed 3 bases and J 5 bases; nucleotides not matched to a gene: 7. CDR3 amino acids: CSARGQLLNNEQFF. CDR3 nucleotides: TGCAGTGCTAGGGGACAGCTACTTAACAATGAGCAGTTCTTC.

This clonotype was counted a few times. J is TRBJ2-5 and V is TRBV5-1; D may be TRBD1 (5 bases). V was shortened by 4 bases and J by 1 base, with 14 bases between the two germline ends. The CDR3 totals 15 residues. Germline loops: CDR1 SGHRS, CDR2 YFSETQ. The DNA of the CDR3 is TGCGCCAGCAGCCGGCTTGGGGCGGCCCAAGAGACCCAGTACTTC. Protein sequence: CASSRLGAAQETQYF.

This rearrangement joins TRBV5-1 to TRBJ2-2; TRBD1 agrees at 10 bases. This CDR3 has 18 amino acids. V was pared by 0 bases and J by 1 base, with 6 bases of the junction left unmatched. Looked up from germline, CDR1 is SGHRS and CDR2 is YFSETQ. As DNA, the CDR3 is TGCGCCAGCAGCTTGGTTGACAGGGGGCGGCGGAACACCGGGGAGCTGTTTTTT. Translation: CASSLVDRGRRNTGELFF.

As regards this clonotype: The germline gene is not matched at one end of the junction; a read error may be the cause. The J gene is TRBJ1-1, the V gene TRBV2; weak D call: TRBD1 (6 bases). The CDR3 totals 16 residues. Germline V CDR1 and CDR2: SNHLY, FYNNEI. The CDR3 nucleotides read TGTGCCAACAGTCGGACCTTAGGGGGGATGAACACTGAAGCTTTCTTT. It specifies CANSRTLGGMNTEAFF.

This clonotype was detected only a few times. This chain connects TRBV19 to TRBJ1-1, with TRBD1 matching over 7 bases. With 5 bases clipped from V and 1 base from J, the junction kept 7 bases outside the gene matches. This CDR3 has 15 amino acids. Germline V lookup: CDR1 LNHDA, CDR2 SQIVND (reference sequence). CDR3 DNA: TGTGCCAGTAGTGTGGGACAGAGTAGGAACACTGAAGCTTTCTTT. This encodes CASSVGQSRNTEAFF.

There are a few counts of this clonotype. V gene TRBV4-3 combines with J gene TRBJ1-1; weak D call: TRBD1 (6 bases). The CDR3 runs to 14 residues. The V gene's germline CDR1 is LGHNA and CDR2 YSLEER. With 0 bases removed from V and 11 bases from J, the gap between germline ends came to 16 bases. The CDR3 DNA follows: TGCGCCAGCAGCCAAGATCTGGGGGGGCGCGGGGCTTTCTTT. It translates to CASSQDLGGRGAFF.

CDR3 loop: CASSGDGQGLAFF. CDR3 DNA sequence: TGTGCCAGCAGCGGGGACGGACAGGGATTAGCTTTCTTT. The chain carries TRBV5-5 and TRBJ1-1; 8 bases match TRBD1. The germline CDR1 and CDR2 sequences are SGHKS and YYEKEE (reference sequence). The CDR3 length is 13 residues. V was pared by 4 bases and J by 10 bases, with 9 bases of the junction left unmatched.

The J gene is TRBJ2-7, the V gene TRBV25-1, with a weak D call TRBD1 (5 bases). V was shortened by 7 bases and J by 4 bases, with 14 bases between the two germline ends. The V gene's germline CDR1 is MGHDK and CDR2 SYGVNS. The CDR3 has 13 amino acids. The CDR3 loop is CASTQGSSYEQYF. DNA of the CDR3: TGTGCCAGCACGCAGGGAAGCTCGTACGAGCAGTACTTC.

The chain couples TRBV20-1 to TRBJ2-3; TRBD2 agrees at 13 bases. This CDR3 has 15 residues. Germline CDR1 and CDR2: DFQATT and SNEGSKA (reference sequence). J was trimmed by 2 bases and V by 3 bases; bases with no gene match: 2. CDR3 sequence: CSASGTSGDTDTQYF. The CDR3 DNA follows: TGCAGTGCTAGTGGGACTAGCGGGGACACAGATACGCAGTATTTT.

The sample holds one count of this clonotype. A much larger clone differs by one base, so this may be a read error. The V gene is TRBV7-2, the J gene TRBJ2-7; 7 bases align to TRBD1. This CDR3 contains 15 residues. Per germline, CDR1 SGHTA and CDR2 FQGNSA. V dropped 4 bases and J dropped 7; count of bases not matched to a gene: 13. The CDR3 nucleotides read TGTGCCAGCAGCTCCTTACGACAGGGTGGGAATGAGCAGTACTTC. The encoded protein is CASSSLRQGGNEQYF.

The chain is built from TRBV2 and TRBJ2-7; 9 bases map to TRBD2. This CDR3 is 14 amino acids long. V trimming: 10 bases; J trimming: 7 bases; junction bases outside the gene matches: 14. Germline V lookup: CDR1 SNHLY, CDR2 FYNNEI. The chain's CDR3 is CATRTSVSYNEQYF. The DNA of the CDR3 is TGTGCCACCAGGACTAGCGTCTCCTACAATGAGCAGTACTTC. Together with reference TRBV2 and TRBJ2-7, the CDR3 gives the full variable domain: EPEVTQTPSHQVTQMGQEVILRCVPISNHLYFYWYRQILGQKVEFLVSFYNNEISEKSEIFDDQFSVERPDGSNFTLKIRSTKLEDSAMYFCATRTSVSYNEQYFGPGTRLTVT.

V and J are TRBV5-1 and TRBJ2-5; D ambiguous. V was cut by 0 bases and J by 1 base, with 10 bases left in between. Germline V gene sequence: CDR1 SGHRS, CDR2 YFSETQ. This CDR3 spans 15 amino acids. CDR3 amino acids: CASSLGWYSQETQYF. The CDR3 region has the DNA TGCGCCAGCAGCTTGGGCTGGTATTCCCAAGAGACCCAGTACTTC.

The genes are TRBV3-1 and TRBJ2-1; unclear D gene. This CDR3 has 14 residues. V lost 0 bases and J 6 bases, leaving 9 bases between the germline ends. CDR1 is LGHDT and CDR2 is YNNKEL in the germline V gene (reference sequence). The CDR3 loop reads CASSQDGKANEQFF. The CDR3 DNA is TGTGCCAGCAGCCAAGATGGGAAGGCCAATGAGCAGTTCTTC.

The DNA of the CDR3 is TGCGCCAGCAGCTTGGCGGGCCTAAGCAGTGAAAAACTGTTTTTT. Its translation: CASSLAGLSSEKLFF. The rearrangement joins TRBV5-1 to TRBJ1-4; D gene uncertain. The CDR3 has 15 amino acids. Trimming took off 0 bases at V and 7 bases at J, with 13 bases between the two ends. CDR1 and CDR2 from the germline V gene are SGHRS and YFSETQ.